The clone carrying this TCR beta chain was counted only a few times. Antigen unknown. The CDR3 runs 14 residues. The germline CDR1 and CDR2 sequences are SNHLY and FYNNEI. Trimming at V came to 11 bases and at J to 5 bases, leaving 14 bases not matched to a gene. The sample belongs to a study of blood T cells in healthy people across ages. Overall study findings and caveats: Age advanced and TCR beta diversity per million T cells fell, roughly linearly.

With a J-beta primer mix and a sample-barcoded 5' primer, a second PCR ran roughly 6 to 11 cycles. MiXCR, run by TCRdb on the 5' RACE reads, gives a single entry per CDR3 protein. The sample carries some 1 million distinct CDR3 sequences, 35% to 55% recorded once. The sample consisted of blood. This TCR derives from a woman aged 55-70 years in good health. The chain carries TRBV2 and TRBJ2-5; 7 bases agree with TRBD1. The CDR3 loop is CAGDTGVLRETQYF. As DNA, the CDR3 is TGTGCCGGAGACACAGGGGTTTTGAGGGAGACCCAGTACTTC.